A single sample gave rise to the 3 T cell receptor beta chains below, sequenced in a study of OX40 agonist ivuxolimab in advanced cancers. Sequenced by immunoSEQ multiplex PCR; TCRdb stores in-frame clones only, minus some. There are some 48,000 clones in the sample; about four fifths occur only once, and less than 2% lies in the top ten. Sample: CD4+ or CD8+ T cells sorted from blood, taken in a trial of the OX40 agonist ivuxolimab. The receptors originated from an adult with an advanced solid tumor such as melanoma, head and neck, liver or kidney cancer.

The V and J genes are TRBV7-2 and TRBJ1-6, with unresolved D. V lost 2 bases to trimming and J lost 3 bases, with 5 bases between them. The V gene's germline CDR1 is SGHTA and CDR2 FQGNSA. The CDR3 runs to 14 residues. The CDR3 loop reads CASSLLNYNSPLHF. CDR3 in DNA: TGTGCCAGCAGCTTACTGAACTATAATTCACCCCTCCACTTT.

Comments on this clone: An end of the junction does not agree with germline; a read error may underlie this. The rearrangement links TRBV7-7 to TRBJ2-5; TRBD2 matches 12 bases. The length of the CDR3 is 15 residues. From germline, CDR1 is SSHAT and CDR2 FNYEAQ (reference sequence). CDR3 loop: CASTSSGRAEETQYF. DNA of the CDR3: TGTGCTAGCACCTCTAGCGGGAGGGCCGAGGAGACCCAGTACTTC.

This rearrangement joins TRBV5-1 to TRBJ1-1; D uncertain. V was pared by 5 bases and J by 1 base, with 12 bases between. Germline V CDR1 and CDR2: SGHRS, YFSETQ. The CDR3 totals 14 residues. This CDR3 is CASRGEESNTEAFF. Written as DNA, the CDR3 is TGCGCCAGCAGGGGTGAGGAATCGAACACTGAAGCTTTCTTT.